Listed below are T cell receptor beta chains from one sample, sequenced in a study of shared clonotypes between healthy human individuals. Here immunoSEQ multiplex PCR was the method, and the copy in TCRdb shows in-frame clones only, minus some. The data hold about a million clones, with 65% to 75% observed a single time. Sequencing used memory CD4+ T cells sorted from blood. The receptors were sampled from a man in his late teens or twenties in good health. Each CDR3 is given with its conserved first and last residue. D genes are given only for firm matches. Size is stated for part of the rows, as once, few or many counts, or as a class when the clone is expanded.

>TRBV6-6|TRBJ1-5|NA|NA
CASSFLSQGRGAQHF
TGTGCCAGCAGCTTCCTGTCCCAGGGAAGAGGGGCCCAGCATTTT
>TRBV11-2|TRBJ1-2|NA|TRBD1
CASSLVGQGHSGYTF
TGTGCCAGCAGCTTAGTGGGACAGGGGCACAGTGGCTACACCTTC
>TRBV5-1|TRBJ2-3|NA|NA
CASTSQPQDTDTQYF
TGCGCCAGCACCAGCCAGCCCCAAGATACAGATACGCAGTATTTT
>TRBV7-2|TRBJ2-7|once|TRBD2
CASSLVFTSGSGYEQYF
TGTGCCAGCAGCTTAGTATTTACTAGCGGGAGTGGCTACGAGCAGTACTTC
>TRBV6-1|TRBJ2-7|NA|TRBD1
CASSEAWGQGHEQYF
TGTGCCAGCAGTGAAGCGTGGGGACAGGGACACGAGCAGTACTTC
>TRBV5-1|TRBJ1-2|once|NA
CASSLDGDGGYTF
TGCGCCAGCAGCTTAGACGGAGATGGGGGCTACACCTTC
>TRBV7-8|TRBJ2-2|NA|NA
CASRKRSGELFF
TGTGCCAGCAGAAAAAGATCTGGGGAGCTGTTTTTT
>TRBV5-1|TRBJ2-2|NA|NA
CASSWLDGNTGELFF
TGCGCCAGCAGTTGGCTGGACGGGAACACCGGGGAGCTGTTTTTT
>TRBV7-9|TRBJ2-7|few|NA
CATGGAVGFGSGEQYF
TGTGCCACCGGTGGTGCGGTGGGTTTCGGATCCGGCGAGCAGTACTTC
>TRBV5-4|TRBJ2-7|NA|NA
CASSPNRTVSSYEQYF
TGTGCCAGCAGCCCTAACCGGACTGTTAGCTCCTACGAGCAGTACTTC
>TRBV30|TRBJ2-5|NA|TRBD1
CAWTGGLYQETQYF
TGTGCCTGGACAGGGGGCTTGTACCAAGAGACCCAGTACTTC
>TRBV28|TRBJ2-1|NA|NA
CASSLSTGEQFF
TGTGCCAGCAGTTTATCGACGGGTGAGCAGTTCTTC
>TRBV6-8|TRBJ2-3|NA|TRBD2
CASSYAGTSGKNTDTQYF
TGTGCCAGCAGTTACGCTGGGACTAGCGGGAAGAACACAGATACGCAGTATTTT
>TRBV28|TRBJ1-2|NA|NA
CASSLLGNYGYTF
TGTGCCAGCAGTTTATTAGGGAACTATGGCTACACCTTC
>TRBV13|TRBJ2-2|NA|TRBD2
CASSYDGGRAGELFF
TGTGCCAGCAGCTACGATGGCGGGAGGGCCGGGGAGCTGTTTTTT
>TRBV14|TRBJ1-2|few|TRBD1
CASSQDYRGLYGYTF
TGTGCCAGCAGCCAGGACTACAGGGGACTCTATGGCTACACCTTC
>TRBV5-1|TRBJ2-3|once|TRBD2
CASSAVSGRSFNADTQYF
TGCGCCAGCAGCGCAGTTAGCGGGAGGAGCTTCAACGCAGATACGCAGTATTTT
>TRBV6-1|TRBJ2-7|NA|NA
CASSELGREQYF
TGTGCCAGCAGTGAATTGGGGCGCGAGCAGTACTTC
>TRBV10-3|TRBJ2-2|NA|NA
CAISKVTGATGELFF
TGTGCCATCAGTAAAGTAACCGGGGCCACCGGGGAGCTGTTTTTT
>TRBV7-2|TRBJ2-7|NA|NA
CASSLGMSNYEQYF
TGTGCCAGCAGCTTGGGGATGAGTAACTACGAGCAGTACTTC
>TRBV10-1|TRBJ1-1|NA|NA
CASSAQKNTEAFF
TGCGCCAGCAGTGCCCAGAAGAACACTGAAGCTTTCTTT
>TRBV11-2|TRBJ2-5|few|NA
CASSLRGGGVETQYF
TGTGCCAGCAGCCTCCGGGGAGGGGGCGTGGAGACCCAGTACTTC
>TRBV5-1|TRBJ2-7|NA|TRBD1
CASSFRTGRYEQYF
TGCGCCAGCAGCTTCCGGACAGGTAGATACGAGCAGTACTTC
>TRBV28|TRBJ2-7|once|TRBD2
CASSSIPGLAGGPLGEQYF
TGTGCCAGCAGTTCCATCCCGGGACTAGCGGGAGGGCCGCTGGGGGAGCAGTACTTC
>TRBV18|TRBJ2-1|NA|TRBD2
CASSPLAGGLSSYNEQFF
TGTGCCAGCTCACCACTAGCGGGGGGCCTCAGCTCCTACAATGAGCAGTTCTTC
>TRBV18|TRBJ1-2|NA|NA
CASSPDLIFGYTF
TGTGCCAGCTCACCCGACCTGATCTTTGGCTACACCTTC
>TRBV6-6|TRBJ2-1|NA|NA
CASSYSGTKNEQFF
TGTGCCAGCAGTTACTCAGGGACAAAGAATGAGCAGTTCTTC
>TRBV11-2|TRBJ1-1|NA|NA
CASSMQGGTEAFF
TGTGCCAGCAGTATGCAGGGAGGCACTGAAGCTTTCTTT
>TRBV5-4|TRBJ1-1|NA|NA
CASSGQRGESGTEAFF
TGTGCCAGCAGCGGTCAGAGAGGGGAGTCGGGAACTGAAGCTTTCTTT
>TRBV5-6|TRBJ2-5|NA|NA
CASSLRLVALGTQYF
TGTGCCAGCAGCTTAAGATTAGTGGCTCTTGGGACCCAGTACTTC
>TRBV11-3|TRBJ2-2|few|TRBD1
CASSRRTGDHAGELFF
TGTGCCAGCAGCCGTCGGACAGGGGACCACGCCGGGGAGCTGTTTTTT
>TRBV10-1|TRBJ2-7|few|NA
CASSDNRHEQYF
TGCGCCAGCAGTGATAATAGACACGAGCAGTACTTC